Here is one TCR beta chain with its context. No antigen is known for it. It has no much larger one-base neighbor in the sample; base qualities were not kept. CDR1 and CDR2 (LGHNT, FRNRAP) derive from the germline V gene. From the cysteine up to the phenylalanine, the CDR3 has a length of 12 residues. Only the CDR3 DNA stays, 36 bases, in frame from base 1. V and J lose 3 bases and 9 bases, and a span of 9 bases separates them. These data are taken from a study of T cell changes during pregnancy in multiple sclerosis (dated by TCRdb to the late 2010s). About the study as a whole: The study examined how the T cell repertoire changed over the course of pregnancy in women with multiple sclerosis.

The method behind the library was the immunoSEQ multiplex PCR assay. The table comes from immuneACCESS by way of TCRdb, which keeps in-frame sequences with V and J called. Part of the clones is missing from these tables; in studies checked, under half for an unresolved V gene and the rest for unknown reasons. The sample table holds about 87,000 clones, of which roughly 95% were seen once. The ten largest clones take up more than 1.1% of the sample. Material: peripheral blood, obtained in the third trimester of pregnancy. This receptor was taken from a female donor in good health, enrolled as a control in a pregnancy study. The V gene is TRBV12-5 and the J gene is TRBJ2-1; no D gene can be assigned with confidence. The CDR3 is CASGFPGGEQFF. The nucleotide sequence reads as follows: TGTGCTAGTGGTTTCCCTGGCGGTGAGCAGTTCTTC.